The next 23 T cell receptor beta chains were all read from a single sample in a study of blood T cell repertoires in COVID-19. Profiled with immunoSEQ multiplex PCR; TCRdb holds only in-frame clones, not every one. The sample records around 300,000 clones, roughly 90% being singletons. Sequenced input: PBMCs or T cells enriched from blood (not recorded which). Receptors were obtained from a woman aged 18 to 35 with acute COVID-19.

The chain combines TRBV10-3 with TRBJ2-2; D possibly corresponds to TRBD2 (6 bases). The length of the CDR3 is 15 residues. Per germline, CDR1 ENHRY and CDR2 SYGVKD. V dropped 5 bases and J dropped 2 bases, with 12 bases sitting between them. CDR3: CAISPLATNTGELFF. The CDR3 DNA reads as TGTGCCATCAGTCCCCTAGCGACCAACACCGGGGAGCTGTTTTTT.

This clone has just one count. The chain carries TRBV6-5 and TRBJ2-7; 8 nucleotides match TRBD2. V trimming: 5 bases; J trimming: 1 base; junction bases outside the gene matches: 7. CDR1 and CDR2 from the germline V gene are MNHEY and SVGAGI. This CDR3 has 15 residues. In DNA form, the CDR3 reads TGTGCCAGCAGTCGCGGGGGGCAGCCATCCTACGAGCAGTACTTC. It codes for CASSRGGQPSYEQYF.

In its sample, this clone was seen once. The chain employs TRBV5-1 and TRBJ1-2, with 7 nucleotides matching TRBD1. CDR1 is SGHRS, CDR2 YFSETQ, per germline. This CDR3 has 17 amino acids. J gave up 0 bases and V 5 bases, and 13 bases lay outside the gene matches. DNA of the CDR3: TGCGCCAGCAGTCCCGGCCGACAGGGCACTGCTAACTATGGCTACACCTTC. Residues: CASSPGRQGTANYGYTF.

The chain joins TRBV6-5 to TRBJ2-7; 10 bases align to TRBD2. The CDR3 has 15 amino acids. J was trimmed by 2 bases and V by 0 bases; bases with no gene match: 1. Looked up from germline, CDR1 is MNHEY and CDR2 is SVGAGI. This chain's CDR3 is CASSYSLAGPYEQYF. The CDR3 nucleotides are TGTGCCAGCAGTTACTCACTAGCGGGGCCCTACGAGCAGTACTTC.

The J gene is TRBJ1-1, the V gene TRBV19; D perhaps matches TRBD1 (5 bases). Germline CDR1 and CDR2: LNHDA and SQIVND (reference sequence). The V gene lost 6 bases and the J gene lost 3 bases, with 11 bases spanning the gap. This CDR3 has 13 amino acids. This chain's CDR3 is CASRELTDTEAFF. The CDR3 DNA follows: TGTGCCAGTAGAGAACTGACAGACACTGAAGCTTTCTTT.

The chain is built from TRBV5-1 and TRBJ1-2; 8 bases match TRBD1. Losses at the gene ends were 0 bases for V and 8 bases for J; bases not matched to a gene: 12. Per the germline V gene, CDR1 is SGHRS and CDR2 is YFSETQ. This CDR3 comprises 16 residues. CDR3 DNA sequence: TGCGCCAGCAGCTTGGCCGGGCAGGGGGCCAGGGAAGGCTACACCTTC. This translates into CASSLAGQGAREGYTF.

This chain uses TRBV5-6 with TRBJ2-7; 7 bases align to TRBD2. V lost 2 bases, J lost 3 bases, and 14 bases stayed unmatched. The CDR3 runs 17 residues. From germline, CDR1 is SGHDT and CDR2 YYEEEE. The DNA of the CDR3 is TGTGCCAGCAGCTTCGGCGGCCTGGGAGGGTTGGGCTACGAGCAGTACTTC. As protein: CASSFGGLGGLGYEQYF.

V gene TRBV28 combines with J gene TRBJ1-1; D not resolved. This CDR3 has 14 amino acids. Germline assignment: CDR1 MDHEN and CDR2 SYDVKM. V shed 5 bases and J shed 0 bases, with 10 bases lying between them. This CDR3 reads CASSLASMNTEAFF. In DNA, the CDR3 is TGTGCCAGCAGTCTGGCCTCCATGAACACTGAAGCTTTCTTT.

J is TRBJ1-5 and V is TRBV12-5; D gene ambiguous. The germline V gene encodes CDR1 LGHNT and CDR2 FRNRAP. This CDR3 comprises 17 residues. Trimming removed 7 bases at V and 0 bases at J, with 19 bases between. The CDR3 loop reads CASVREAGILSNQPQHF. CDR3 nucleotides: TGTGCTAGTGTCCGGGAAGCGGGGATACTTAGCAATCAGCCCCAGCATTTT.

This sequence joins TRBV27 and TRBJ2-6; weak D call: TRBD2 (5 bases). The germline V gene encodes CDR1 MNHEY and CDR2 SMNVEV (reference sequence). V gave up 5 bases and J gave up 13 bases, with 12 bases separating them. The CDR3 has 12 amino acids. This chain's CDR3 is CASSDGRRVLTF. The CDR3 DNA is TGTGCCAGCAGTGACGGTCGGAGGGTCCTGACTTTC.

The chain carries TRBV15 and TRBJ2-3; D gene uncertain. The CDR3 sequence is 12 residues long. V shed 2 bases and J shed 6 bases, with 6 bases lying between them. Germline V gene lookup returns CDR1 LNHNV and CDR2 YYDKDF (reference sequence). In DNA form, the CDR3 reads TGTGCCACCAGCAGACCCCAGGATACGCAGTATTTT. Residues: CATSRPQDTQYF.

The rearrangement links TRBV3-1 (or the pseudogene TRBV3-2) to TRBJ1-3, with a weak D call TRBD1 (6 bases). V was pared by 0 bases and J by 4 bases, with 25 bases between. The CDR3 sequence is 20 residues long. Germline V gives CDR1 LGHDT, CDR2 YNNKEL (reference sequence). The CDR3, as DNA: TGTGCCAGCAGCCAAGATGGGTTAGGAAGACAGGCTGGGGAAGGAAACACCATATATTTT. It encodes CASSQDGLGRQAGEGNTIYF.

CDR3 DNA: TGTGCCAGCAGCTTAAAGAAGGCGGAAGAAGCTTTCTTT. It specifies CASSLKKAEEAFF. The V and J genes are TRBV7-9 and TRBJ1-1, with D hard to call. The length of the CDR3 is 13 residues. The germline V gene encodes CDR1 SEHNR and CDR2 FQNEAQ (reference sequence). The germline V and J ends were trimmed by 2 bases and 8 bases, with 12 bases remaining between them. The full variable domain, completed using reference TRBV7-9 and TRBJ1-1, is DTGVSQNPRHKITKRGQNVTFRCDPISEHNRLYWYRQTLGQGPEFLTYFQNEAQLEKSRLLSDRFSAERPKGSFSTLEIQRTEQGDSAMYLCASSLKKAEEAFFGQGTRLTVV.

The chain has TRBV2 and TRBJ2-7, with D unresolved. The V and J ends lost 3 bases and 2 bases respectively, with 11 bases between them. Germline V gives CDR1 SNHLY, CDR2 FYNNEI. The CDR3 extends over 14 amino acids. Written as DNA, the CDR3 is TGTGCCAGCAGTGAGCCCCTGGGCGCCTACGAGCAGTACTTC. It specifies CASSEPLGAYEQYF.

The chain links TRBV28 to TRBJ1-1, with unresolved D. Trimming took off 2 bases at V and 5 bases at J, with 12 bases between the two ends. Germline V lookup: CDR1 MDHEN, CDR2 SYDVKM. The CDR3 extends over 14 amino acids. CDR3 nucleotide sequence: TGTGCCAGCAGTTTAGGCAGGTGGCAAACTGAAGCTTTCTTT. Its translation: CASSLGRWQTEAFF.

The gene calls are TRBV11-3 and TRBJ2-1; D may be TRBD1 (6 bases). V shed 0 bases and J shed 0 bases, with 21 bases lying between them. Per the germline V gene, CDR1 is SGHNT and CDR2 is YENEEA. This CDR3 contains 20 residues. Written as DNA, the CDR3 is TGTGCCAGCAGCTTAGAAGGTCGACAGGCCCTAATAGGCTCCTACAATGAGCAGTTCTTC. The encoded protein is CASSLEGRQALIGSYNEQFF.

V and J are TRBV18 and TRBJ2-7, with 8 bases aligning to TRBD1. With 2 bases clipped from V and 6 bases from J, the junction kept 9 bases outside the gene matches. This CDR3 comprises 15 residues. Germline V CDR1 and CDR2: KGHSH, LQKENI. This chain's CDR3 is CASSPNLQGVSEQYF. CDR3 DNA: TGTGCCAGCTCACCAAACTTACAGGGGGTAAGCGAGCAGTACTTC. Complete variable domain (other parts from reference TRBV18 and TRBJ2-7): NAGVMQNPRHLVRRRGQEARLRCSPMKGHSHVYWYRQLPEEGLKFMVYLQKENIIDESGMPKERFSAEFPKEGPSILRIQQVVRGDSAAYFCASSPNLQGVSEQYFGPGTRLTVT.

The chain joins TRBV5-1 to TRBJ1-3, with D tentatively TRBD1 (6 bases). Trimming pared 0 bases from V and 4 bases from J, leaving 14 bases between. Per the germline V gene, CDR1 is SGHRS and CDR2 is YFSETQ. This CDR3 has 16 amino acids. The CDR3 DNA reads TGCGCCAGCAGCTTGGCCGGGGGGCTATCGGGAAACACCATATATTTT. Encoded protein: CASSLAGGLSGNTIYF.

This chain connects TRBV14 to TRBJ1-4; 8 positions match TRBD1. V lost 3 bases, J lost 10 bases, and 4 bases stayed unmatched. Germline V gives CDR1 SGHDN, CDR2 FVKESK. The CDR3 contains 13 residues. CDR3 residues: CASSHPGTGKLFF. DNA of the CDR3: TGTGCCAGCAGCCACCCAGGGACAGGAAAACTGTTTTTT.

The rearrangement links TRBV6-6 to TRBJ1-1; 7 nucleotides align to TRBD1. CDR1 is MNHNY and CDR2 is SVGAGI in the germline V gene (reference sequence). The CDR3 extends over 15 amino acids. The J segment lost 7 bases and the V segment lost 6 bases, leaving 14 bases of the junction unmatched. This CDR3 is CASSPRQGSRNEAFF. In DNA form, the CDR3 reads TGTGCCAGCAGCCCCCGACAGGGAAGTAGAAATGAAGCTTTCTTT.

V and J are TRBV9 and TRBJ1-4; 8 bases agree with TRBD1. V dropped 3 bases and J dropped 6; count of bases not matched to a gene: 10. The germline V gene encodes CDR1 SGDLS and CDR2 YYNGEE. The CDR3 totals 16 residues. The CDR3 loop is CASSARGTGPYEKLFF. The CDR3 bases are TGTGCCAGCAGCGCTAGAGGGACAGGTCCTTATGAAAAACTGTTTTTT. The variable domain in full, with the rest retrieved from reference TRBV9 and TRBJ1-4, is DSGVTQTPKHLITATGQRVTLRCSPRSGDLSVYWYQQSLDQGLQFLIQYYNGEERAKGNILERFSAQQFPDLHSELNLSSLELGDSALYFCASSARGTGPYEKLFFGSGTQLSVL.

The gene calls are TRBV27 and TRBJ1-2, with D hard to call. The germline V gene has CDR1 MNHEY and CDR2 SMNVEV (reference sequence). The CDR3 loop spans 13 amino acids. V lost 4 bases and J lost 11, with 17 bases in between. DNA for the CDR3: TGTGCCAGCAGTTCAAGTCGAAAGGACTGGTACACCTTC. It specifies CASSSSRKDWYTF.

This clone occurred once. Distinct nucleotide sequences in the sample also encode this CDR3. The chain joins TRBV9 to TRBJ1-2, with D maybe TRBD1 (5 bases). Germline lookup yields CDR1 SGDLS and CDR2 YYNGEE. Trimming shortened V by 0 bases and J by 5 bases, and 8 bases separated the two germline ends. The CDR3 has 13 amino acids. CDR3 nucleotides: TGTGCCAGCAGCGTAGAGGGGTCTTATGGCTACACCTTC. It translates to CASSVEGSYGYTF.